A selection of T cell receptor beta chains follows, all from one sample in a study of Graves' ophthalmopathy and Graves' hyperthyroidism. TCRdb passed the multiplex PCR reads through MiXCR, listing each CDR3 protein once. In the table there are more than 150,000 distinct CDR3 sequences, less than 45% of which are singletons. Sequencing was done on a sample of peripheral blood. These receptors were collected from a woman aged 40 to 50 with Graves' ophthalmopathy. Both conserved end residues are part of each CDR3. Fields, in order: clone size, V gene, J gene, D gene, CDR3 DNA, CDR3 protein. A D gene is named only where the DNA matches it firmly. Only part of the rows carry a size: once, few, many, or a class if the clone is expanded.

abundance: many
v_gene: TRBV18
j_gene: TRBJ2-7
d_gene: NA
CDR3nt: TGTGCCAGCTCACCACCCGCGGGGGCTTACGAGCAGTACTTC
CDR3aa: CASSPPAGAYEQYF

abundance: many
v_gene: TRBV20-1
j_gene: TRBJ2-5
d_gene: TRBD2
CDR3nt: TGCAGTGCCCATAGCGGGGGGCCGTACCAAGAGACCCAGTACTTC
CDR3aa: CSAHSGGPYQETQYF

abundance: many
v_gene: TRBV5-1
j_gene: TRBJ2-7
d_gene: NA
CDR3nt: TGCGCCAGCAGCAAACCAGGGGTCTACGAGCAGTACTTC
CDR3aa: CASSKPGVYEQYF

abundance: few
v_gene: TRBV6-1
j_gene: TRBJ2-5
d_gene: TRBD2
CDR3nt: TGTGCCAGCAGGACTAGCGGGAGAAAGACCCAGTACTTC
CDR3aa: CASRTSGRKTQYF

abundance: NA
v_gene: TRBV11-2
j_gene: TRBJ1-1
d_gene: TRBD1
CDR3nt: TGTGCCAGCAGATCGACAGGGCGGAAGAACACTGAAGCTTTCTTT
CDR3aa: CASRSTGRKNTEAFF

abundance: many
v_gene: TRBV12-3/TRBV12-4
j_gene: TRBJ1-1
d_gene: NA
CDR3nt: TGTGCCAGCAGTTTAAATACCGGGGTGAACACTGAAGCTTTCTTT
CDR3aa: CASSLNTGVNTEAFF

abundance: many
v_gene: TRBV2
j_gene: TRBJ2-5
d_gene: TRBD2
CDR3nt: TGTGCCAGCAGTGAACCGAAACTAGCGTGGCAGACCCAGTACTTC
CDR3aa: CASSEPKLAWQTQYF

abundance: many
v_gene: TRBV20-1
j_gene: TRBJ2-2
d_gene: TRBD1
CDR3nt: TGCAGTGCTAGGGGACGCCAGGGGGACACCGGGGAGCTGTTTTTT
CDR3aa: CSARGRQGDTGELFF

abundance: many
v_gene: TRBV28
j_gene: TRBJ2-7
d_gene: TRBD1
CDR3nt: TGTGCCAGCAGTTTAGACGAAACAGGGGGCGAGCAGTACTTC
CDR3aa: CASSLDETGGEQYF

abundance: NA
v_gene: TRBV6-2/TRBV6-3
j_gene: TRBJ1-5
d_gene: NA
CDR3nt: TGTTCCAGCAGCCGTTTGTCGGAGTGGGGCAATCAGCCCCAGCATTTT
CDR3aa: CSSSRLSEWGNQPQHF

abundance: NA
v_gene: TRBV11-2
j_gene: TRBJ1-1
d_gene: NA
CDR3nt: TGTGCCAGCAGCTTAAAGCAAGGGCGGACCGGGGCCACTGAAGCTTTCTTT
CDR3aa: CASSLKQGRTGATEAFF

abundance: many
v_gene: TRBV2
j_gene: TRBJ2-2
d_gene: NA
CDR3nt: TGTGCCAACAATTTACAGGGCGGGACCGGGGAGCTGTTTTTT
CDR3aa: CANNLQGGTGELFF

abundance: many
v_gene: TRBV30
j_gene: TRBJ1-2
d_gene: NA
CDR3nt: TGTGCCTGGAGTTCCCTGGGGGGGGAGAATGGCTACACCTTC
CDR3aa: CAWSSLGGENGYTF

abundance: NA
v_gene: TRBV11-2
j_gene: TRBJ2-7
d_gene: NA
CDR3nt: TGTGCCAGCAGCTTACATCCGGGGACCCTATACGAGCAGTACTTC
CDR3aa: CASSLHPGTLYEQYF

abundance: NA
v_gene: TRBV12-3/TRBV12-4
j_gene: TRBJ2-7
d_gene: TRBD1
CDR3nt: TGTGCCAGCAGCCCGGGACAGGGAGACGAGCAGTACTTC
CDR3aa: CASSPGQGDEQYF

abundance: many
v_gene: TRBV7-3
j_gene: TRBJ1-5
d_gene: TRBD1
CDR3nt: TGTGCCAGCAGCCCCGGACAGGGCTTGGGGCCCCAGCATTTT
CDR3aa: CASSPGQGLGPQHF

abundance: NA
v_gene: TRBV29-1
j_gene: TRBJ1-1
d_gene: NA
CDR3nt: TGCAGCGCGACGACCTGGGGGACTGAAGCTTTCTTT
CDR3aa: CSATTWGTEAFF

abundance: NA
v_gene: TRBV6-5
j_gene: TRBJ1-2
d_gene: TRBD1
CDR3nt: TGTGCCAGCAGTTCTACAGGGGAATGGAACTATGGCTACATCTTC
CDR3aa: CASSSTGEWNYGYIF

abundance: many
v_gene: TRBV29-1
j_gene: TRBJ1-2
d_gene: NA
CDR3nt: TGCAGCGTTGAAGTTTGGGGGAAACTATCTGGCTACACCTTC
CDR3aa: CSVEVWGKLSGYTF

abundance: once
v_gene: TRBV29-1
j_gene: TRBJ1-1
d_gene: NA
CDR3nt: TGCAGCGTGGAACAGGACCTGAACACTGAAGCTTTCTTT
CDR3aa: CSVEQDLNTEAFF

abundance: NA
v_gene: TRBV6-1
j_gene: TRBJ2-5
d_gene: NA
CDR3nt: TGTGCCAGCAGACCGGGGACCCTACAAACACAAGAGACCCAGTACTTC
CDR3aa: CASRPGTLQTQETQYF

abundance: many
v_gene: TRBV7-2
j_gene: TRBJ1-6
d_gene: NA
CDR3nt: TGTGCCAGCAGCGCCGGGGCGACTTCACCCCTCCACTTT
CDR3aa: CASSAGATSPLHF

abundance: many
v_gene: TRBV12-3/TRBV12-4
j_gene: TRBJ1-1
d_gene: NA
CDR3nt: TGTGCCAGCAGTTTTTCCGACACTGAAGCTTTCTTT
CDR3aa: CASSFSDTEAFF

abundance: NA
v_gene: TRBV6-2/TRBV6-3
j_gene: TRBJ1-2
d_gene: NA
CDR3nt: TGTGCCAGCAGTTACTCGACTTTGCGGACGAGTGGAGGCTACACCTTC
CDR3aa: CASSYSTLRTSGGYTF

abundance: NA
v_gene: TRBV19
j_gene: TRBJ2-7
d_gene: NA
CDR3nt: TGTGCCAGTAGTCCCCGGGACAAGGTCAACGAGCAGTACTTC
CDR3aa: CASSPRDKVNEQYF

abundance: few
v_gene: TRBV19
j_gene: TRBJ2-7
d_gene: TRBD2
CDR3nt: TGTGCCAGTAGTATTGGTCCAGGCGGGAGGGTCCGTTACGAGCAGTACTTC
CDR3aa: CASSIGPGGRVRYEQYF

abundance: many
v_gene: TRBV14
j_gene: TRBJ2-7
d_gene: TRBD2
CDR3nt: TGTGCCAGCAGCCAAAGTCTAGCGGGAGTTCGGTACTTC
CDR3aa: CASSQSLAGVRYF

abundance: many
v_gene: TRBV6-2/TRBV6-3
j_gene: TRBJ1-6
d_gene: NA
CDR3nt: TGTGCCAGCAGTTACCAATCCGCGACTCCCCTCCACTTT
CDR3aa: CASSYQSATPLHF

abundance: many
v_gene: TRBV12-3/TRBV12-4
j_gene: TRBJ2-7
d_gene: NA
CDR3nt: TGTGCCAGCAGTAGTTCCGGAAGGGGGACCTACGAGCAGTACTTC
CDR3aa: CASSSSGRGTYEQYF